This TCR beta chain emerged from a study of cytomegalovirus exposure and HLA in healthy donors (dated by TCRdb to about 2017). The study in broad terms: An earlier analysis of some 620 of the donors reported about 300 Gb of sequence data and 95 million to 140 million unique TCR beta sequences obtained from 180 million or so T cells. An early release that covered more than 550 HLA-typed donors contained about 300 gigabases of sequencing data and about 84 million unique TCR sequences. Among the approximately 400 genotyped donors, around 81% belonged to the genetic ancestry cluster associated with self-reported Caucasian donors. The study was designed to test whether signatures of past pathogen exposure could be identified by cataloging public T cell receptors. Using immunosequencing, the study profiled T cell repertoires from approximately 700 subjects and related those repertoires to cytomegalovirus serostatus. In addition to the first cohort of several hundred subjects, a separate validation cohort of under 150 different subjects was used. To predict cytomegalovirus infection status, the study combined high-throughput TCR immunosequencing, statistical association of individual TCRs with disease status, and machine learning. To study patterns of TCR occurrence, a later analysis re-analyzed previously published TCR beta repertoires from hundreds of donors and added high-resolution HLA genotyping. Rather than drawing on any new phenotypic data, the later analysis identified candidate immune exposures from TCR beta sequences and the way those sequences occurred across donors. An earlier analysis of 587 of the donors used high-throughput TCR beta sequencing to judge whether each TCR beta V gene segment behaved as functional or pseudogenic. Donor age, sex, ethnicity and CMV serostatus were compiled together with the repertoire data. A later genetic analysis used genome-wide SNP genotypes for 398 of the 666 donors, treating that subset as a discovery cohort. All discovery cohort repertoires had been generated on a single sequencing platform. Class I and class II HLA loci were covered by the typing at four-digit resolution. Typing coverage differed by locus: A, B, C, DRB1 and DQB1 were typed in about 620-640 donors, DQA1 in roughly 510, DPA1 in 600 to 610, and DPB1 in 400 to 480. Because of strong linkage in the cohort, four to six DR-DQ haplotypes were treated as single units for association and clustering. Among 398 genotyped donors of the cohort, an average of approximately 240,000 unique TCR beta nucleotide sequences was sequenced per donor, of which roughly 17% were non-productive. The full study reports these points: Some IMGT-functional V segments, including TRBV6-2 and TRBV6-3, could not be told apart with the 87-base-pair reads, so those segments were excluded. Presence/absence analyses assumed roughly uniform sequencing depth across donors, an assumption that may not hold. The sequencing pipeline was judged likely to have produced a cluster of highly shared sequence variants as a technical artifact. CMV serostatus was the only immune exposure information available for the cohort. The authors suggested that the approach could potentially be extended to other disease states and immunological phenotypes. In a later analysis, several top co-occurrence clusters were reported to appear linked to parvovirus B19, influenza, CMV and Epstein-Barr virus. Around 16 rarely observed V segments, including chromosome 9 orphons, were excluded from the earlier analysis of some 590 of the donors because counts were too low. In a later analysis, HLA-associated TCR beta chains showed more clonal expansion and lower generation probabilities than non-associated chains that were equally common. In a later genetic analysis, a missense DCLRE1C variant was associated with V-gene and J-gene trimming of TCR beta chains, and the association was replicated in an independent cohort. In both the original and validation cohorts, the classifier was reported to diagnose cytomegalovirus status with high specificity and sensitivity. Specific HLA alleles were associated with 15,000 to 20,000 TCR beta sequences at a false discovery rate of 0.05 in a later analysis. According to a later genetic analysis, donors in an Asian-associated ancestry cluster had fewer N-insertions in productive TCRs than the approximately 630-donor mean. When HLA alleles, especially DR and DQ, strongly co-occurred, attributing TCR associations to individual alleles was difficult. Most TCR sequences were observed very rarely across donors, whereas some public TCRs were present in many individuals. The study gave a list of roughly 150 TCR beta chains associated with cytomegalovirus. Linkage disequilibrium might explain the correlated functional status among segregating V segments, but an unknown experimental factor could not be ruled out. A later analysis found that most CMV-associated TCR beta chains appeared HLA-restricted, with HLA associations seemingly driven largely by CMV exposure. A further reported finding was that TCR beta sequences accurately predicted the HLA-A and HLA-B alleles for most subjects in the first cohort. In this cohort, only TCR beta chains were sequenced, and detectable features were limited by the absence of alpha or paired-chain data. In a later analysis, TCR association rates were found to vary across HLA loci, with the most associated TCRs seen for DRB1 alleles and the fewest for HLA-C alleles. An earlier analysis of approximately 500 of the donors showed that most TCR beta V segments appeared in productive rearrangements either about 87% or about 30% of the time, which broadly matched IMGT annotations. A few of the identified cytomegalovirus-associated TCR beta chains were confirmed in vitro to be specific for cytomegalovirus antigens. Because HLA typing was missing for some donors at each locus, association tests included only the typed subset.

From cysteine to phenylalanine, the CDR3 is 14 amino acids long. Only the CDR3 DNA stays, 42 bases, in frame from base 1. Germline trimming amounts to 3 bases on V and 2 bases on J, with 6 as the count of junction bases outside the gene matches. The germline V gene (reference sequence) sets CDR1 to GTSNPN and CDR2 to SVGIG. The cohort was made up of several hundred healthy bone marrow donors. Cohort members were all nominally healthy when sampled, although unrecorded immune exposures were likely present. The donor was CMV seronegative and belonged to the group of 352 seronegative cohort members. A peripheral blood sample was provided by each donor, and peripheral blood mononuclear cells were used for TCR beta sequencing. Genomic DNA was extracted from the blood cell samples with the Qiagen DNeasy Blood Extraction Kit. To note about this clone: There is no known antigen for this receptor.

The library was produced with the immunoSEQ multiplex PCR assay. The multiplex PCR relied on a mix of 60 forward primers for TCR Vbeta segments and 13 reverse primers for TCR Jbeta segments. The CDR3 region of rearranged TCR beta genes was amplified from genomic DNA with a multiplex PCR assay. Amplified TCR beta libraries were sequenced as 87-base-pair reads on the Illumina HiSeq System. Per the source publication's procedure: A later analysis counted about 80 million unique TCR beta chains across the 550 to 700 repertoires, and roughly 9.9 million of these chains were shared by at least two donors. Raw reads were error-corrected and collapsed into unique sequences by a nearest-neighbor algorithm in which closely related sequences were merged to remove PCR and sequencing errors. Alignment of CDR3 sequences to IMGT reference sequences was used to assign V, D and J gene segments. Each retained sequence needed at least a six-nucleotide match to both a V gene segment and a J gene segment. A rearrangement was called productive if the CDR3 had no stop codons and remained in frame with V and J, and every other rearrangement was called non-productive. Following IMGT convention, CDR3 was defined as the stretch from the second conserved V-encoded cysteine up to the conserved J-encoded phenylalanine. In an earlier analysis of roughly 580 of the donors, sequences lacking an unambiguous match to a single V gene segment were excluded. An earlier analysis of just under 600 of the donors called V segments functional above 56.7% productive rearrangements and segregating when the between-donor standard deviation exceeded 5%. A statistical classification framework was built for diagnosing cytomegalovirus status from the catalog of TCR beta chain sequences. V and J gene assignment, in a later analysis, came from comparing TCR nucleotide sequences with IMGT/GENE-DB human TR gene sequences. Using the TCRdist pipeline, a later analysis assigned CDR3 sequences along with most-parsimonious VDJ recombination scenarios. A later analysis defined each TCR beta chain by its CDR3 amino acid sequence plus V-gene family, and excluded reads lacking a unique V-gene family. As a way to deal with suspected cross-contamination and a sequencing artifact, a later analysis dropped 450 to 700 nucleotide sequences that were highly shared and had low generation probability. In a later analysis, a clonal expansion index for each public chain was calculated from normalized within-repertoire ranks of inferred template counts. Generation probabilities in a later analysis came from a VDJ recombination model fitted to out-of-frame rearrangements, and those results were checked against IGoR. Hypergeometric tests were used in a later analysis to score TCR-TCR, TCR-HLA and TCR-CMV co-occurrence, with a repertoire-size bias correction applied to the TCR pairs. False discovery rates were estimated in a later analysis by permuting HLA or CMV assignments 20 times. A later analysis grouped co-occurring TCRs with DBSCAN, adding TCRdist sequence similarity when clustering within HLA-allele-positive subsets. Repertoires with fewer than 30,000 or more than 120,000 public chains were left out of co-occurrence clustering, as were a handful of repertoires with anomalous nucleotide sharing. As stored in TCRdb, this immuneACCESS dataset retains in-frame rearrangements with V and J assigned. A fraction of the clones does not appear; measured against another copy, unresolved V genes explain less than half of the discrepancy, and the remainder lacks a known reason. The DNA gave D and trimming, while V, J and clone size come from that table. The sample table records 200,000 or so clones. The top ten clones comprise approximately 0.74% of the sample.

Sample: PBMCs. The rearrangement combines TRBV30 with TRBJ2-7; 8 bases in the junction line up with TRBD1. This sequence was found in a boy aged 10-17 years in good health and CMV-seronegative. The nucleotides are TGTGCCTGGAGGAGCCGGGACAGGACCTACGAGCAGTACTTC. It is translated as CAWRSRDRTYEQYF.